A single sample gave rise to the 22 T cell receptor beta chains below, sequenced in a study of post-analysis software for immune sequencing data. Their target antigens are unknown. Study-level results: Four to six TRBV segments were more frequent in patients than controls; TRBV5-6, TRBV5-1 and TRBV20-1 belonged to this group.

Prepared TCR beta cDNA libraries contained unique molecular identifiers. TCRdb reanalysed the PCR reads using MiXCR and keeps one entry per CDR3 protein. The table has roughly 400,000 distinct CDR3 sequences, less than 40% seen once. The sequenced sample consisted of blood. All receptors come from a girl aged 2 to 9 with multiple sclerosis.

This clonotype was seen only a few times. This sequence joins TRBV5-1 and TRBJ2-3, with TRBD2 as a possible D gene (5 bases). This CDR3 contains 14 residues. The germline V and J ends were trimmed by 0 bases and 6 bases, with 11 bases remaining between them. Germline assignment: CDR1 SGHRS and CDR2 YFSETQ. CDR3 bases: TGCGCCAGCAGCTTGGAACTAGAGGCGGATACGCAGTATTTT. Translated, it gives CASSLELEADTQYF.

This clonotype was recorded a few times. The chain links TRBV29-1 to TRBJ2-1; possibly TRBD2 for D (6 bases). Germline V lookup: CDR1 SQVTM, CDR2 ANQGSEA. V gave up 6 bases and J gave up 4 bases, with 10 bases separating them. The CDR3 consists of 12 residues. This chain's CDR3 is CSVPGLYNEQFF. The CDR3 nucleotides read TGCAGCGTGCCGGGACTGTACAATGAGCAGTTCTTC.

This chain connects TRBV6-5 to TRBJ1-1; D gene ambiguous. The CDR3 sequence is 14 residues long. Germline V lookup: CDR1 MNHEY, CDR2 SVGAGI. V was pared by 1 base and J by 0 bases, with 6 bases between. The CDR3 loop reads CASSYFGMNTEAFF. The CDR3 bases are TGTGCCAGCAGTTACTTCGGTATGAACACTGAAGCTTTCTTT.

The sample holds a few counts of this clonotype. The chain uses TRBV28 and TRBJ1-1; D is undetermined. From germline, CDR1 is MDHEN and CDR2 SYDVKM. The CDR3 loop spans 15 amino acids. Between the trimmed V and J ends, which lost 5 bases and 0 bases, there was a span of 13 bases. The CDR3 loop reads CASSPHPALNTEAFF. The DNA for the CDR3 is TGTGCCAGCAGTCCCCACCCGGCCCTGAACACTGAAGCTTTCTTT. Full variable domain (missing parts from reference TRBV28 and TRBJ1-1): DVKVTQSSRYLVKRTGEKVFLECVQDMDHENMFWYRQDPGLGLRLIYFSYDVKMKEKGDIPEGYSVSREKKERFSLILESASTNQTSMYLCASSPHPALNTEAFFGQGTRLTVV.

In this sample, this clonotype turned up a few times. V usage is TRBV20-1 and J usage is TRBJ1-2; maybe TRBD1 (5 bases). Trimming stripped 3 bases from V and 8 bases from J, with 16 bases between. CDR1 DFQATT and CDR2 SNEGSKA come from the germline V gene (reference sequence). The CDR3 contains 13 residues. CDR3 sequence: CSASIPGSKGYTF. In DNA form, the CDR3 reads TGCAGTGCTAGCATCCCAGGGTCGAAAGGCTACACCTTC.

This clonotype occurred a few times. The chain carries TRBV7-8 and TRBJ2-6, with D unclear. The CDR3 runs 15 residues. Germline loops: CDR1 SGHVS, CDR2 FQNEAQ. V shed 2 bases and J shed 0 bases, with 5 bases lying between them. The CDR3 bases are TGTGCCAGCAGCTTAAAGCGCTCTGGGGCCAACGTCCTGACTTTC. This gives the protein CASSLKRSGANVLTF.

The rearrangement joins TRBV6-6 to TRBJ1-4; D is unclear. CDR1 and CDR2 (germline): MNHNY, SVGAGI (reference sequence). Trimming pared 0 bases from V and 6 bases from J, leaving 8 bases between. The CDR3 has 14 amino acids. Here the CDR3 reads CASSYSGPYEKLFF. The CDR3, as DNA: TGTGCCAGCAGTTACTCCGGACCCTATGAAAAACTGTTTTTT.

This clonotype appeared a few times. The chain is built from TRBV4-2 and TRBJ1-2; D call uncertain. CDR3 size: 14 residues. Trimming removed 0 bases at V and 7 bases at J, with 12 bases between. From germline, CDR1 is LGHNA and CDR2 YNFKEQ. CDR3 sequence (DNA): TGTGCCAGCAGCCAAGATTCCAGGAACGGTGGCTACACCTTC. It encodes CASSQDSRNGGYTF.

This clonotype has a handful of counts. The chain has TRBV7-9 and TRBJ2-4; 9 bases fit TRBD1. V trimming: 5 bases; J trimming: 8 bases; junction bases outside the gene matches: 4. The CDR3 is made up of 13 amino acids. Germline values: CDR1 SEHNR, CDR2 FQNEAQ (reference sequence). The CDR3, as DNA: TGTGCCAGCAGCCTCTGGGACAGGGACATTCAGTACTTC. This sequence encodes CASSLWDRDIQYF.

This clonotype has a single count. The CDR3 reads CASRLIAGETQYF. The CDR3 DNA reads TGTGCCAGCAGACTAATAGCGGGGGAGACCCAGTACTTC. This chain uses TRBV11-2 with TRBJ2-5; 8 positions match TRBD2. The germline V gene has CDR1 SGHAT and CDR2 FQNNGV. J gave up 5 bases and V 6 bases, and 5 bases lay outside the gene matches. The CDR3 loop spans 13 amino acids.

V and J are TRBV6-5 and TRBJ1-3; D is uncertain. Trimming shortened V by 2 bases and J by 0 bases, and 8 bases separated the two germline ends. CDR1 and CDR2 from the germline V gene are MNHEY and SVGAGI. This CDR3 is built from 15 residues. CDR3 sequence: CASSYGSYSGNTIYF. The CDR3 nucleotides read TGTGCCAGCAGTTACGGAAGCTACTCTGGAAACACCATATATTTT.

V is TRBV5-1 and J is TRBJ1-2; 7 bases are shared with TRBD1. This CDR3 contains 13 residues. V trimming: 4 bases; J trimming: 4 bases; junction bases outside the gene matches: 4. Germline assignment: CDR1 SGHRS and CDR2 YFSETQ. This CDR3 reads CASSVTGSYGYTF. The CDR3 DNA sequence: TGCGCCAGCAGCGTGACAGGGAGCTATGGCTACACCTTC.

Here the CDR3 reads CASKLTGYYGYTF. CDR3 DNA sequence: TGTGCCAGCAAACTGACAGGGTACTATGGCTACACCTTC. The V call is TRBV28, the J call TRBJ1-2; 7 bases are a match to TRBD1. V gave up 7 bases and J gave up 3 bases; unmatched junction bases: 5. The germline CDR1 and CDR2 sequences are MDHEN and SYDVKM. This CDR3 has 13 amino acids.

The chain combines TRBV6-5 with TRBJ2-1; a weak D match, TRBD1 (6 bases). This CDR3 is 15 amino acids long. Germline-derived CDR1 and CDR2 are MNHEY and SVGAGI. Trimming pared 0 bases from V and 2 bases from J, leaving 8 bases between. In nucleotides, the CDR3 is TGTGCCAGCAGTTACTCGAACAGGGCCTACAATGAGCAGTTCTTC. Translation: CASSYSNRAYNEQFF.

This clonotype was counted ten times or more. The chain is built from TRBV7-7 and TRBJ2-7; D is possibly TRBD2 (6 bases). Germline CDR1 is SSHAT and CDR2 is FNYEAQ (reference sequence). V lost 0 bases and J lost 6, with 9 bases in between. This CDR3 contains 13 residues. The CDR3: CASSLAGGGEQYF. Here the CDR3 DNA reads TGTGCCAGCAGCTTAGCCGGGGGAGGCGAGCAGTACTTC.

This clonotype turned up a few times. In DNA, the CDR3 is TGCGCCAGCATGGTCCAGGGACCGGATACGCAGTATTTT. This sequence encodes CASMVQGPDTQYF. The chain uses TRBV5-1 and TRBJ2-3; D possibly uses TRBD1 or TRBD2 (5 bases each). The V end lost 6 bases, the J end lost 6 bases, and 14 bases lay between the germline ends. The CDR3 sequence is 13 residues long. Germline V gene sequence: CDR1 SGHRS, CDR2 YFSETQ.

This chain links TRBV20-1 with TRBJ2-1, with unresolved D. CDR3 length: 14 amino acids. Trimming removed 3 bases at V and 3 bases at J, with 12 bases between. Germline CDR1 is DFQATT and CDR2 is SNEGSKA (reference sequence). The CDR3 loop reads CSARPDRGYNEQFF. The CDR3, as DNA: TGCAGTGCTAGGCCGGATCGTGGCTACAATGAGCAGTTCTTC.

There are a few counts of this clonotype. The rearrangement links TRBV10-3 to TRBJ2-7; D is unresolved. CDR1 is ENHRY, CDR2 SYGVKD, per germline. Trimming left V 2 bases short and J 3 bases short, with 5 bases between. The CDR3 loop spans 12 amino acids. The CDR3 bases are TGTGCCATCAGTGAGGTGGTCTACGAGCAGTACTTC. Amino acid sequence: CAISEVVYEQYF.

V and J are TRBV7-6 and TRBJ2-3; D not certain. V shed 2 bases and J shed 2 bases, with 5 bases lying between them. The CDR3 totals 13 residues. Per germline, CDR1 SGHVS and CDR2 FNYEAQ. The CDR3 sequence: CASSLFNTDTQYF. The CDR3 DNA reads as TGTGCCAGCAGCTTATTCAACACAGATACGCAGTATTTT.

In nucleotides, the CDR3 is TGTGCCAGCAGTTTGACAGGGCTGGAAAAACTGTTTTTT. This encodes CASSLTGLEKLFF. This chain connects TRBV12-3 or TRBV12-4 to TRBJ1-4; 7 nucleotides line up with TRBD1. The V segment lost 3 bases and the J segment 8 bases; nucleotides outside the gene matches: 3. CDR3 length equals 13 residues.

The chain recombines TRBV13 with TRBJ2-7; 10 bases line up with TRBD2. This CDR3 has 15 amino acids. Germline values: CDR1 PRHDT, CDR2 FYEKMQ (reference sequence). The V gene end was trimmed by 7 bases and the J gene end by 3 bases; junction bases not matched to a gene: 9. DNA of the CDR3: TGTGCCAGCAACTTTTGGGCTAGCGGGGGCTACGAGCAGTACTTC. It encodes CASNFWASGGYEQYF.

The chain recombines TRBV27 with TRBJ2-7, with D perhaps matching TRBD1 (6 bases). This CDR3 spans 15 amino acids. Looked up from germline, CDR1 is MNHEY and CDR2 is SMNVEV (reference sequence). V dropped 5 bases and J dropped 5 bases, with 19 bases sitting between them. The CDR3 DNA reads as TGTGCCAGCAGTCCTAGGACAGCCCGGAGCGACGAGCAGTACTTC. This translates into CASSPRTARSDEQYF.